The 23 T cell receptor beta chains presented below share a single source sample, sequenced in a study of T cells after yellow fever vaccination. From the 5' RACE reads, TCRdb called clonotypes with MiXCR, one entry per CDR3 protein. Of about 85,000 distinct CDR3 sequences in the sample, about 14% were seen once. The starting material was CD8+ T cells not binding an NS4B(214-222) dextramer, sorted from PBMCs, obtained 21 days after the first yellow fever vaccination. The receptors originated from a man between 18 and 29 years old who received the YFV17D yellow fever vaccine.

V is TRBV27 and J is TRBJ1-5, with D tentatively TRBD1 (6 bases). Trimming removed 2 bases at V and 7 bases at J, with 15 bases between. Germline CDR1 is MNHEY and CDR2 is SMNVEV (reference sequence). The CDR3 spans 15 residues. CDR3 DNA: TGTGCCAGCAGTTTAGCAGGGGAAGGAGGACAGCCCCAGCATTTT. Its translation: CASSLAGEGGQPQHF.

This clonotype occurred a few times. The chain is built from TRBV20-1 and TRBJ1-1; no clear D gene. CDR1 is DFQATT, CDR2 SNEGSKA, per germline (reference sequence). The CDR3 extends over 11 amino acids. The chain's CDR3 is CRDGRNTEAFF. CDR3 DNA: TGCAGGGACGGCCGGAACACTGAAGCTTTCTTT.

This clonotype appeared a few times. CDR3 nucleotides: TGTGCCAGCAGTACCGGACTTGAGCAGTTCTTC. It yields the protein CASSTGLEQFF. The rearrangement joins TRBV27 to TRBJ2-1, with a weak D call TRBD2 (5 bases). The length of the CDR3 is 11 residues. The V end lost 5 bases, the J end lost 9 bases, and 8 bases lay between the germline ends. Germline values: CDR1 MNHEY, CDR2 SMNVEV (reference sequence).

This chain links TRBV4-2 with TRBJ2-1; 7 bases line up with TRBD2. V dropped 4 bases and J dropped 4; count of bases not matched to a gene: 10. The CDR3 runs to 16 residues. Looked up from germline, CDR1 is LGHNA and CDR2 is YNFKEQ. The CDR3: CASSLRRGRYYNEQFF. The DNA of the CDR3 is TGTGCCAGCAGCCTCCGGCGGGGGAGATATTACAATGAGCAGTTCTTC.

The genes are TRBV19 and TRBJ2-2; D is perhaps TRBD1 (5 bases). CDR1 is LNHDA, CDR2 SQIVND, per germline (reference sequence). V lost 4 bases, J lost 4 bases, and 10 bases lay in between. The CDR3 loop spans 14 amino acids. CDR3 bases: TGTGCCAGTAGTACTGCGACAGTCACCGGGGAGCTGTTTTTT. Encoded protein: CASSTATVTGELFF. The variable domain in full, completed from reference TRBV19 and TRBJ2-2, reads DGGITQSPKYLFRKEGQNVTLSCEQNLNHDAMYWYRQDPGQGLRLIYYSQIVNDFQKGDIAEGYSVSREKKESFPLTVTSAQKNPTAFYLCASSTATVTGELFFGEGSRLTVL.

V is TRBV7-9 and J is TRBJ2-7; D might be TRBD2 (7 bases). Trimming removed 5 bases from V and 4 bases from J, with 12 bases in between. The CDR3 is made up of 13 amino acids. Germline values: CDR1 SEHNR, CDR2 FQNEAQ (reference sequence). The CDR3: CASSRGGAYEQYV. DNA for the CDR3: TGTGCCAGCAGCCGAGGGGGGGCATACGAGCAGTACGTC.

This clonotype was recorded a few times. V usage is TRBV5-1 and J usage is TRBJ1-2; tentative D call: TRBD1 (6 bases). This CDR3 is 14 amino acids long. Germline V lookup: CDR1 SGHRS, CDR2 YFSETQ. V was cut by 1 base and J by 2 bases, with 9 bases left in between. In nucleotides, the CDR3 is TGCGCCAGCAGCTTGACAGGGTCAAACTATGGCTACACCTTC. The encoded protein is CASSLTGSNYGYTF.

At least ten counts were recorded for this clonotype. V is TRBV6-2 or TRBV6-3 and J is TRBJ1-5, with D possibly matching TRBD1 (6 bases). CDR1 is MNHEY, CDR2 SVGEGT, per germline. The ends were cut back, 6 bases at V and 7 bases at J, with 16 bases in the middle. CDR3 length: 14 amino acids. The CDR3 protein is CASRLRGGKQPQHF. In nucleotides, the CDR3 is TGTGCCAGCAGACTCAGGGGTGGTAAGCAGCCCCAGCATTTT.

This clonotype was seen a handful of times. The chain uses TRBV6-2 or TRBV6-3 and TRBJ2-1; tentatively, D is TRBD2 (7 bases). The germline V and J ends were trimmed by 0 bases and 6 bases, with 15 bases remaining between them. CDR3 size: 16 residues. CDR1 MNHEY and CDR2 SVGEGT come from the germline V gene. The CDR3 protein is CASSYSRAGEGNEQFF. The CDR3 bases are TGTGCCAGCAGTTACTCGAGGGCAGGGGAGGGCAATGAGCAGTTCTTC.

The V and J genes are TRBV12-3 or TRBV12-4 and TRBJ2-7; D remains ambiguous. This CDR3 contains 13 residues. V was cut by 2 bases and J by 1 base, with 6 bases left in between. CDR3 in amino acids: CASSLTVSYEQYF. In DNA, the CDR3 is TGTGCCAGCAGTTTAACGGTATCCTACGAGCAGTACTTC.

The V and J genes are TRBV27 and TRBJ1-1; a possible D gene is TRBD1 (6 bases). CDR1 is MNHEY and CDR2 is SMNVEV in the germline V gene (reference sequence). CDR3 length: 14 amino acids. The ends were cut back, 5 bases at V and 1 base at J, with 11 bases in the middle. CDR3 DNA sequence: TGTGCCAGCAGTATCCGGGGGCAGAACACTGAAGCTTTCTTT. It encodes CASSIRGQNTEAFF.

This clonotype has a handful of counts. The chain carries TRBV4-1 and TRBJ2-3, with TRBD1 matching over 7 bases. J was trimmed by 0 bases and V by 3 bases; bases with no gene match: 6. This CDR3 region has 16 residues. The germline V gene encodes CDR1 MGHRA and CDR2 YSYEKL. The CDR3 sequence: CASSQLRQGSTDTQYF. The CDR3 nucleotides are TGCGCCAGCAGCCAGCTTCGACAGGGCAGCACAGATACGCAGTATTTT.

This clonotype was counted between two and nine times. This chain uses TRBV27 with TRBJ1-2, with a weak D call TRBD1 (5 bases). The germline V and J ends were trimmed by 5 bases and 7 bases, with 11 bases remaining between them. CDR1 and CDR2 (germline): MNHEY, SMNVEV (reference sequence). The CDR3 spans 12 residues. The CDR3 coding sequence is TGTGCCAGCAGTGGGAGGGGAAGTGGCTACACCTTC. Translation gives CASSGRGSGYTF.

The CDR3 reads CASSQITGGHEQFF. For the CDR3, the DNA is TGCGCCAGCAGCCAAATTACAGGGGGGCATGAGCAGTTCTTC. The chain links TRBV4-3 to TRBJ2-1, with 8 bases identical to TRBD1. CDR1 is LGHNA, CDR2 YSLEER, per germline. Trimming at V came to 2 bases and at J to 8 bases, leaving 5 bases not matched to a gene. The length of the CDR3 is 14 residues.

The J gene is TRBJ2-3, the V gene TRBV5-4, with D possibly being TRBD2 (6 bases). The CDR3 has 18 residues. Looked up from germline, CDR1 is SGHNT and CDR2 is YYREEE (reference sequence). The V and J ends lost 5 bases and 0 bases respectively, with 22 bases between them. Here the CDR3 DNA reads TGTGCCAGCAGGCGAGTCCCTGTGCGGGGAACTAGCACAGATACGCAGTATTTT. Protein sequence: CASRRVPVRGTSTDTQYF.

The chain has TRBV4-1 and TRBJ2-5, with 13 bases fitting TRBD2. V was pared by 4 bases and J by 1 base, with 3 bases of the junction left unmatched. The CDR3 is made up of 16 amino acids. Germline CDR1 is MGHRA and CDR2 is YSYEKL. The DNA of the CDR3 is TGCGCCAGCAGCCTACTAGCGGGGGGGCCCCAAGAGACCCAGTACTTC. Translating gives CASSLLAGGPQETQYF.

The chain has TRBV28 and TRBJ1-4; D gene uncertain. Germline CDR1 and CDR2: MDHEN and SYDVKM. The CDR3 totals 13 residues. Trimming pared 3 bases from V and 6 bases from J, leaving 8 bases between. CDR3: CASSFPRDEKLFF. The CDR3 region has the DNA TGTGCCAGCAGTTTTCCGAGGGATGAAAAACTGTTTTTT.

This clonotype was seen more than once but under ten times. V usage is TRBV5-1 and J usage is TRBJ2-1, with 12 nucleotides matching TRBD2. Germline V gene data show CDR1 as SGHRS and CDR2 as YFSETQ. This CDR3 is 17 amino acids long. V gave up 4 bases and J gave up 3 bases; unmatched junction bases: 8. This chain's CDR3 is CASSARGTSGYYNEQFF. The CDR3 coding sequence is TGCGCCAGCAGCGCACGCGGGACTAGCGGGTACTACAATGAGCAGTTCTTC. The whole variable domain, filled in from reference TRBV5-1 and TRBJ2-1, reads KAGVTQTPRYLIKTRGQQVTLSCSPISGHRSVSWYQQTPGQGLQFLFEYFSETQRNKGNFPGRFSGRQFSNSRSEMNVSTLELGDSALYLCASSARGTSGYYNEQFFGPGTRLTVL.

The chain has TRBV6-4 and TRBJ1-1; D gene ambiguous. V was pared by 3 bases and J by 0 bases, with 5 bases between. Germline V gene lookup returns CDR1 MRHNA and CDR2 SNTAGT. The CDR3 totals 13 residues. CDR3 amino acids: CASSETMNTEAFF. The CDR3 DNA follows: TGTGCCAGCAGTGAGACTATGAACACTGAAGCTTTCTTT.

The V gene is TRBV5-4, the J gene TRBJ2-3; 7 bases agree with TRBD1. Looked up from germline, CDR1 is SGHNT and CDR2 is YYREEE (reference sequence). V lost 4 bases and J lost 6; bases outside the gene matches: 5. This CDR3 has 13 residues. Here the CDR3 reads CASSPTGYDTQYF. The CDR3 DNA sequence: TGTGCCAGCAGCCCGACAGGGTACGATACGCAGTATTTT.

This clonotype has only a few counts. The chain employs TRBV4-1 and TRBJ2-3; no clear D gene. Germline loops: CDR1 MGHRA, CDR2 YSYEKL. The V gene lost 0 bases and the J gene lost 5 bases, with 12 bases spanning the gap. The CDR3 extends over 15 amino acids. CDR3 in amino acids: CASSQDGDYGDTQYF. The CDR3 DNA follows: TGCGCCAGCAGCCAAGATGGGGATTACGGAGATACGCAGTATTTT.

A few counts support this clonotype. The rearrangement joins TRBV20-1 to TRBJ2-5; 8 nucleotides line up with TRBD1. The J segment lost 0 bases and the V segment lost 5 bases, leaving 23 bases of the junction unmatched. Germline V gene data show CDR1 as DFQATT and CDR2 as SNEGSKA (reference sequence). This CDR3 is built from 20 residues. The DNA for the CDR3 is TGCAGTGCTCCGAAACGGGAAGGACAGGGCAACACCTGGTACCAAGAGACCCAGTACTTC. The encoded protein is CSAPKREGQGNTWYQETQYF.

The genes are TRBV27 and TRBJ2-1; D not resolved. CDR1 and CDR2 from the germline V gene are MNHEY and SMNVEV (reference sequence). Trimming took 3 bases from V and 0 from J, leaving 6 bases between them. The CDR3 runs 14 residues. CDR3 nucleotides: TGTGCCAGCAGTTTTCCGGGCTCCTACAATGAGCAGTTCTTC. Protein product: CASSFPGSYNEQFF.